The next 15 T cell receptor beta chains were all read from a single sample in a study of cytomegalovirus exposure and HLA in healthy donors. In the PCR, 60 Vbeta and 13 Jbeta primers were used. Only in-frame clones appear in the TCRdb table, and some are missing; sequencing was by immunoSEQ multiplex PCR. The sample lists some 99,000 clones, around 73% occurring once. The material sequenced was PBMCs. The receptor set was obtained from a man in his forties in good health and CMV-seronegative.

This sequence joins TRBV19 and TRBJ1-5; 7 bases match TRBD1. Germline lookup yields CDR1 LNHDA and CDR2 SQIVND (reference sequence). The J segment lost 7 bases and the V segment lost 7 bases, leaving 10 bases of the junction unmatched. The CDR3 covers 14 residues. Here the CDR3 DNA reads TGTGCCAGTACTAGGGCCCAGGGGGGCCAGCCCCAGCATTTT. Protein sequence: CASTRAQGGQPQHF.

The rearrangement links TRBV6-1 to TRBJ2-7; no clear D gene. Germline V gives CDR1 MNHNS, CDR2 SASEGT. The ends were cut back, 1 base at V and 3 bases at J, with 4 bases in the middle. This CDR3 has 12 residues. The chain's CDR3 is CASSEVNYEQYF. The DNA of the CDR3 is TGTGCCAGCAGTGAAGTAAACTACGAGCAGTACTTC.

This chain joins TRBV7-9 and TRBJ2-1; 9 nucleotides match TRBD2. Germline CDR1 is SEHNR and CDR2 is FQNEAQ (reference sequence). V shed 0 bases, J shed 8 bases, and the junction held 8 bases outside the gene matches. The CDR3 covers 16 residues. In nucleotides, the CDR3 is TGTGCCAGCAGCTTAGCGGGGGCGGGGGGGCTCGATGAGCAGTTCTTC. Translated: CASSLAGAGGLDEQFF.

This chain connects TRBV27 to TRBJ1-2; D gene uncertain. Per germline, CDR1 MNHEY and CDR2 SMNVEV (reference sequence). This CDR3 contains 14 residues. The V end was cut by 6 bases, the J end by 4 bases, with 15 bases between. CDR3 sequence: CASSPPRQSYGYTF. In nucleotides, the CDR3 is TGTGCCAGCAGCCCCCCGAGGCAGAGCTATGGCTACACCTTC.

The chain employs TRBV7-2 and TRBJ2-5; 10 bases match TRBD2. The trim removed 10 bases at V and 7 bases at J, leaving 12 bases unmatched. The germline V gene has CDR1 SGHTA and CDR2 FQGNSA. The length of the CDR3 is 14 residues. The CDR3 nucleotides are TGTGCCACCTCGGGTAGCGGGGGGCTCAGGACCCAGTACTTC. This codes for CATSGSGGLRTQYF.

This chain's CDR3 is CASTFLGSGTGELFF. The CDR3 nucleotides are TGTGCCAGCACCTTTCTGGGTTCGGGCACCGGGGAGCTGTTTTTT. The chain uses TRBV28 and TRBJ2-2, with D unclear. CDR3 length equals 15 residues. Germline V gives CDR1 MDHEN, CDR2 SYDVKM. The V and J ends lost 7 bases and 4 bases respectively, with 16 bases between them.

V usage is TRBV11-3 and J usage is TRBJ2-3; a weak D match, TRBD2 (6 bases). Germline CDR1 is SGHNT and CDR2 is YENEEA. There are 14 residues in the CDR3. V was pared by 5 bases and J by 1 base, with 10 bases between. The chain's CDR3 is CASSLGGRTDTQYF. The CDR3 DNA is TGTGCCAGCAGCCTGGGGGGACGCACAGATACGCAGTATTTT.

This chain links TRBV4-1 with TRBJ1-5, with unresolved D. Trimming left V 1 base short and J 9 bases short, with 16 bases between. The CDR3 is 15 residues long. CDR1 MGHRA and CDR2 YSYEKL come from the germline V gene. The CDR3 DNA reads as TGCGCCAGCAGCCAAGGGGGAGAAGTTATCTGGCCCCAGCATTTT. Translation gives CASSQGGEVIWPQHF.

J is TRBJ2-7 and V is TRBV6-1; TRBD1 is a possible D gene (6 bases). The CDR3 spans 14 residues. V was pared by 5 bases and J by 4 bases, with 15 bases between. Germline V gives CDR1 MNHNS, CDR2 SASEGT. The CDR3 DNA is TGTGCCAGCAGTCAGTTAGGGGGACAATACGAGCAGTACTTC. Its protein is CASSQLGGQYEQYF.

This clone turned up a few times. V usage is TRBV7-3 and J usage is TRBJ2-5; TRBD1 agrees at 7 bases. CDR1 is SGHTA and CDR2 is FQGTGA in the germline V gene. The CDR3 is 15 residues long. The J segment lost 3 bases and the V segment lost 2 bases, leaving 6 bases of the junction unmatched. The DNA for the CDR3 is TGTGCCAGCAGCTTATCCGGGACAGAAGAAGAGACCCAGTACTTC. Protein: CASSLSGTEEETQYF. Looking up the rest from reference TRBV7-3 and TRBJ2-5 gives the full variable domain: GAGVSQTPSNKVTEKGKYVELRCDPISGHTALYWYRQSLGQGPEFLIYFQGTGAADDSGLPNDRFFAVRPEGSVSTLKIQRTERGDSAVYLCASSLSGTEEETQYFGPGTRLLVL.

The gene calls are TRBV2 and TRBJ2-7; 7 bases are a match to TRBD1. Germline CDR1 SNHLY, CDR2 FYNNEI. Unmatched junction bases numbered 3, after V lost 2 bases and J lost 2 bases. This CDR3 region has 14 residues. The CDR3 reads CASSERTGPYEQYF. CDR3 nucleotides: TGTGCCAGCAGTGAACGGACAGGACCCTACGAGCAGTACTTC.

The CDR3 DNA is TGTGCCAGTAAAAGAGGACTAGCGGGGGGGCGCTACAATGAGCAGTTCTTC. Amino acid sequence: CASKRGLAGGRYNEQFF. This rearrangement joins TRBV19 to TRBJ2-1; 15 bases align to TRBD2. Germline CDR1 and CDR2: LNHDA and SQIVND (reference sequence). V shed 7 bases and J 3 bases; nucleotides not matched to a gene: 7. The CDR3 totals 17 residues.

CDR3 sequence: CASSYSTRRYGYTF. The CDR3 nucleotides are TGTGCCAGCAGTTACTCGACAAGACGCTATGGCTACACCTTC. The chain couples TRBV6-5 to TRBJ1-2; D is ambiguous. V was clipped by 0 bases and J by 4 bases, with 9 bases between them. CDR1 is MNHEY and CDR2 is SVGAGI in the germline V gene. The CDR3 runs 14 residues.

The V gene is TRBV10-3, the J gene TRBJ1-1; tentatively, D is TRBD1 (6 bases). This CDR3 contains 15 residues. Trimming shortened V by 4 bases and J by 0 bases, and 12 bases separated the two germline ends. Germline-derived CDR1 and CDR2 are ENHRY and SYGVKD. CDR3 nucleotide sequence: TGTGCCATCAGTGCCGGACAGAGCATGAACACTGAAGCTTTCTTT. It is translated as CAISAGQSMNTEAFF.

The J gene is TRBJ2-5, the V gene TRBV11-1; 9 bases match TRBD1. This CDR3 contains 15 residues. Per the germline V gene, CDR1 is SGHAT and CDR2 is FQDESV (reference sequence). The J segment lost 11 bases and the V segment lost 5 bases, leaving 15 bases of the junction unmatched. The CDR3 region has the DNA TGTGCCAGCAGCCCGAGGAGGACAGGGGAAGTTTCACAGTACTTC. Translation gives CASSPRRTGEVSQYF.